These 10 T cell receptor beta chains were all obtained from the same sample, sequenced in a study of blood T cell repertoires in COVID-19. Sequencing used immunoSEQ multiplex PCR; TCRdb keeps in-frame clones, though not all of them. This sample has roughly 200,000 clones, with over 70% found just once. Material: peripheral blood. The receptor source for this set is a woman of 80 years or more with acute or convalescent COVID-19.

CDR3 sequence: CASSSPAGAGTGELFF. For the CDR3, the DNA is TGTGCCAGCAGTTCCCCAGCGGGAGCGGGAACCGGGGAGCTGTTTTTT. The chain employs TRBV27 and TRBJ2-2; 8 nucleotides align to TRBD2. The CDR3 loop spans 16 amino acids. V was clipped by 4 bases and J by 5 bases; unmatched bases: 9. Germline CDR1 reads MNHEY; CDR2 reads SMNVEV (reference sequence).

The genes are TRBV28 and TRBJ2-1; D may be TRBD2 (6 bases). The V end was cut by 1 base, the J end by 6 bases, with 13 bases between. The V gene's germline CDR1 is MDHEN and CDR2 SYDVKM. The CDR3 length is 15 residues. CDR3 nucleotides: TGTGCCAGCAGTTTATTGGCGGGGTCGGGCAATGAGCAGTTCTTC. Protein: CASSLLAGSGNEQFF.

This clone was recorded only once. This chain joins TRBV11-3 and TRBJ1-1, with D unclear. This CDR3 spans 15 amino acids. The germline V gene has CDR1 SGHNT and CDR2 YENEEA. V was clipped by 3 bases and J by 10 bases, with 21 bases between them. This CDR3 is CASSLADFLWPGAFF. The CDR3 DNA follows: TGTGCCAGCAGCTTGGCGGACTTCCTCTGGCCGGGAGCTTTCTTT.

This sequence joins TRBV21-1 and TRBJ1-5; the listed D gene, TRBD1, was not tested against the DNA. TRBV21-1 is a pseudogene. The CDR3 loop spans 12 amino acids. CDR3 in DNA: TGTGCCAGCAGCAAAGTCGACAGGATAAGGCATTTT. Encoded protein: CASSKVDRIRHF.

The rearrangement uses TRBV6-5 and TRBJ1-2; 11 nucleotides agree with TRBD1. The germline CDR1 and CDR2 sequences are MNHEY and SVGAGI. The CDR3 spans 16 residues. J lost 6 bases, V lost 2 bases, and 8 bases had no gene match. Written as DNA, the CDR3 is TGTGCCAGCAGTTACGAGGGACAGGGGGTCGGAAATGGCTACACCTTC. This codes for CASSYEGQGVGNGYTF.

The CDR3 sequence: CASSKRQGASTEAFF. Written as DNA, the CDR3 is TGTGCCAGCAGCAAGAGACAGGGGGCGAGCACTGAAGCTTTCTTT. This sequence joins TRBV7-2 and TRBJ1-1; 10 bases agree with TRBD1. J gave up 4 bases and V 5 bases, and 7 bases lay outside the gene matches. The CDR3 is 15 amino acids. Looked up from germline, CDR1 is SGHTA and CDR2 is FQGNSA.

Details on this clone: A junction end diverges from the germline sequence, so it may reflect a read error. This chain connects TRBV7-9 to TRBJ2-3, with a tentative D call TRBD1 (6 bases). CDR1 and CDR2 (germline): SEHNR, FQNEAQ (reference sequence). The CDR3 totals 12 residues. The CDR3 protein is CASSHRLYAGDF. The CDR3 nucleotides read TGTGCCAGCAGCCACCGGCTATACGCAGGGGATTTT.

CDR3 protein: CASSLTLGPNYGYTF. The CDR3 DNA is TGTGCCAGCAGTTTAACACTGGGCCCTAACTATGGCTACACCTTC. The chain is built from TRBV28 and TRBJ1-2, with D uncertain. V gave up 2 bases and J gave up 0 bases, with 10 bases separating them. Germline CDR1 reads MDHEN; CDR2 reads SYDVKM. CDR3 length equals 15 residues.

The chain links TRBV28 to TRBJ2-3, with a tentative D call TRBD2 (6 bases). CDR3 length: 16 residues. CDR1 is MDHEN, CDR2 SYDVKM, per germline. Trimming left V 10 bases short and J 6 bases short, with 26 bases between. The CDR3 region has the DNA TGTGCCACCTACCCGAGCGGGCTAGCGAACCTGGATACGCAGTATTTT. Its protein is CATYPSGLANLDTQYF.

The chain combines TRBV7-2 with TRBJ2-7; 7 nucleotides agree with TRBD2. Germline V gene data show CDR1 as SGHTA and CDR2 as FQGNSA. The J segment lost 3 bases and the V segment lost 5 bases, leaving 10 bases of the junction unmatched. This CDR3 spans 15 amino acids. DNA for the CDR3: TGTGCCAGCAGCGCAGAATCGGGCGGGAGCTACGAGCAGTACTTC. It yields the protein CASSAESGGSYEQYF.